This is a list of T cell receptor beta chains from one sample in a study of spatial heterogeneity in lung cancer. TCRdb ran MiXCR on the 5' RACE reads and lists one entry per CDR3 protein. This sample has 60,000 to 90,000 distinct CDR3 sequences, with about an eighth found just once. Sequences were derived from PBMCs, sampled at surgery. Receptors were obtained from a male donor with early-stage non-small cell lung cancer. The CDR3 runs from the conserved cysteine through the conserved F or W. A D gene is named only where the DNA matches it firmly. Size values are once, few and many counts, or a class for expanded clones, and some rows have none.

j_gene | v_gene | abundance | d_gene | CDR3nt | CDR3aa
TRBJ1-2 | TRBV12-3/TRBV12-4 | NA | NA | TGTGCCAGCAGTTACGGACGAAACTATGGCTACACCTTC | CASSYGRNYGYTF
TRBJ1-2 | TRBV5-1 | many | NA | TGCGCCAGCAGCTTGGAGGACGGAGGCGGCTACACCTTC | CASSLEDGGGYTF
TRBJ2-5 | TRBV7-8 | few | TRBD2 | TGTGCCAGCAGCCAGGTAGAGCGGGGGACCCAGTACTTC | CASSQVERGTQYF
TRBJ1-1 | TRBV30 | NA | NA | TGTGCCTGGAGTGTAAGAGCTGTACGGAACACTGAAGCTTTCTTT | CAWSVRAVRNTEAFF
TRBJ2-7 | TRBV28 | NA | NA | TGTGCCAGCAGTTCACGATCCGGGACGATCTCCTACGAGCAGTACTTC | CASSSRSGTISYEQYF
TRBJ1-2 | TRBV7-9 | few | NA | TGTGCCAGCAGCTTAGAGGTAGCTAACTATGGCTACACCTTC | CASSLEVANYGYTF
TRBJ1-2 | TRBV7-2 | NA | TRBD1 | TGTGCCAGCAGCCCGTCGACAGGGGCGATAGGCTACACCTTC | CASSPSTGAIGYTF
TRBJ1-4 | TRBV7-9 | few | NA | TGTGCCAGCAGCTGGACGGTTGAAAAACTGTTTTTT | CASSWTVEKLFF
TRBJ2-1 | TRBV10-3 | NA | NA | TGTGCGACCCAAGGGGGGATGGGCAATGAGCAGTTCTTC | CATQGGMGNEQFF
TRBJ1-1 | TRBV12-3/TRBV12-4 | NA | TRBD1 | TGTGCCAGCAGGATTACAGGGGTGAGGGCGAACACTGAAGCTTTCTTT | CASRITGVRANTEAFF
TRBJ2-7 | TRBV5-1 | few | NA | TGCGCCAGCAGCTTGGTACGGGACTCCTACGAGCAGTACTTC | CASSLVRDSYEQYF
TRBJ2-1 | TRBV6-4 | many | TRBD2 | TGTGCCAGCAGTGACTCTCGGCTAGCGGCCGGCAATGAGCAGTTCTTC | CASSDSRLAAGNEQFF
TRBJ2-5 | TRBV5-4 | NA | NA | TGTGCCAGCAGCCTCCCTGGGGTACTAGGGGAGACCCAGTACTTC | CASSLPGVLGETQYF
TRBJ2-1 | TRBV12-3/TRBV12-4 | NA | NA | TGTGCCAGCAGTCAGAGCGAGGCTAGCAAGTTCTTC | CASSQSEASKFF
TRBJ2-3 | TRBV4-1 | NA | TRBD2 | TGCGCCAGCAGCCAAGTATCACTTATGGGCGGGGGGACAGATACGCAGTATTTT | CASSQVSLMGGGTDTQYF
TRBJ1-1 | TRBV7-2 | NA | NA | TGTGCCAGCAAGCAGGGAATGAACACTGAAGCTTTCTTT | CASKQGMNTEAFF
TRBJ2-5 | TRBV5-1 | few | NA | TGCGCCAGCAGCGGTGGGAGGACAGAGACCCAGTACTTC | CASSGGRTETQYF
TRBJ2-2 | TRBV7-9 | NA | NA | TGTGCCAGCAGGACCGGACCGGGCACCGGGGAGCTGTTTTTT | CASRTGPGTGELFF
TRBJ1-5 | TRBV28 | few | TRBD1 | TGTGCCAGCAGTCTTTGGGCGGGACAGGGACCTAATCAGCCCCAGCATTTT | CASSLWAGQGPNQPQHF
TRBJ2-7 | TRBV19 | once | NA | TGTGTCAGCAGTATGCGGTTGGGGTCCCACGAGCAGTACTTC | CVSSMRLGSHEQYF
TRBJ2-7 | TRBV9 | few | NA | TGTGCCAGCAGCGTAAGCGAGAGACTCTACGAGCAGTACTTC | CASSVSERLYEQYF
TRBJ1-2 | TRBV6-5 | NA | NA | TGTGCCAGCAGTTACGGGCAGGGGAGGAATGGCTACACCTTC | CASSYGQGRNGYTF
TRBJ1-1 | TRBV30 | NA | NA | TGTGCTTGTCTGTCAGGGACAGAAGCTTTCTTT | CACLSGTEAFF
TRBJ1-1 | TRBV2 | few | TRBD1 | TGTGCCAGCCTTACGACAGGGATGAACACTGAAGCTTTCTTT | CASLTTGMNTEAFF
TRBJ2-1 | TRBV30 | NA | NA | TGTGCCTGGACCCCGAAGGGGATAACCTACAATGAGCAGTTCTTC | CAWTPKGITYNEQFF
TRBJ1-1 | TRBV5-4 | NA | NA | TGTGCCAGCAGCTTGGCTGGGGGCGCGGGAACTGAAGCTTTCTTT | CASSLAGGAGTEAFF
TRBJ1-2 | TRBV12-3/TRBV12-4 | NA | NA | TGTGCCAGCAGTTCGGGACTCACAACCAGCACCTTC | CASSSGLTTSTF
TRBJ2-7 | TRBV3-1 | many | TRBD1 | TGTGCCAGCAGCCAAGGACAGGGCTGGTCCTACGAGCAGTACTTC | CASSQGQGWSYEQYF
TRBJ1-1 | TRBV9 | NA | NA | TGTGCCAGCAGCGCCCACAGGGCTAGTGAAGCTTTCTTT | CASSAHRASEAFF
TRBJ2-3 | TRBV11-3 | NA | TRBD2 | TGTGCCAGCGGCGGGACTACTATAGATACGCAGTATTTT | CASGGTTIDTQYF
TRBJ1-1 | TRBV4-3 | NA | NA | TGCGCCAGCAGCCAAGAAGACAGCCAGAACACTGAAGCTTTCTTT | CASSQEDSQNTEAFF
TRBJ2-1 | TRBV10-3 | few | TRBD1 | TGTGCCATCAGCGACAGGGGCGATGAGCAGTTCTTC | CAISDRGDEQFF
TRBJ2-1 | TRBV4-2 | few | TRBD2 | TGTGCCAGCGGACCTAGCGGGAGAACCTACAATGAGCAGTTCTTC | CASGPSGRTYNEQFF
TRBJ2-6 | TRBV18 | many | NA | TGTGCCAGCTCACCAGGACCCTCCTCTGGGGCCAACGTCCTGACTTTC | CASSPGPSSGANVLTF
TRBJ2-3 | TRBV12-5 | NA | TRBD2 | TGTGCTAGTGGTTTGGTAAGCGGGAAACGGGATACGCAGTATTTT | CASGLVSGKRDTQYF
TRBJ1-1 | TRBV19 | NA | NA | TGTGCCAGTACCTCCCCGGACGTAGTGAACACTGAAGCTTTCTTT | CASTSPDVVNTEAFF
TRBJ2-5 | TRBV7-6 | many | TRBD1 | TGTGCCAGCAGCTTACAGGGGGCGAGAGAGACCCAGTACTTC | CASSLQGARETQYF
TRBJ1-1 | TRBV12-3/TRBV12-4 | few | NA | TGTGCCAGCAGTTTGCCAGGGTCAAAAGCTTTCTTT | CASSLPGSKAFF
TRBJ2-2 | TRBV6-5 | many | NA | TGTGCCAGCAGTTATTCACAGGTTCCCGGGGAGCTGTTTTTT | CASSYSQVPGELFF
TRBJ2-3 | TRBV27 | NA | NA | TGTGCCAGCAGTTCCTTAACGGGAGTCAGCACAGATACGCAGTATTTT | CASSSLTGVSTDTQYF
TRBJ1-6 | TRBV7-2 | NA | TRBD1 | TGTGCCAGCAGCTCCGGGACAGGGGCCTCACCCCTCCACTTT | CASSSGTGASPLHF
TRBJ1-2 | TRBV4-1 | few | NA | TGCGCCAGCAGCCAAGATGTTTTATCGGGCAGAACGAGATCCTATGGCTACACCTTC | CASSQDVLSGRTRSYGYTF
TRBJ2-6 | TRBV7-9 | NA | NA | TGTGCCAGCAGCTTCTCAACAGGGATCTCTGGGGCCAACGTCCTGACTTTC | CASSFSTGISGANVLTF
TRBJ2-1 | TRBV7-8 | NA | NA | TGTGCCAGCAGCGCCGGACTCCGGGATGAGCAGTTCTTC | CASSAGLRDEQFF
TRBJ2-5 | TRBV18 | few | NA | TGTGCCAGCTCACCACCCCAGGGACCCCAGTACTTC | CASSPPQGPQYF
TRBJ1-1 | TRBV20-1 | NA | NA | TGCAGTGCTAGATTTTCGGCACCGAACACTGAAGCTTTCTTT | CSARFSAPNTEAFF
TRBJ2-7 | TRBV2 | NA | NA | TGTGCCAGCAGTGAACGGGGGAACTACGAGCAGTACTTC | CASSERGNYEQYF
TRBJ2-7 | TRBV7-8 | few | NA | TGTGCCAGCAGCCCGCACATGAGCTCCTACGAGCAGTACTTC | CASSPHMSSYEQYF
TRBJ1-4 | TRBV28 | many | NA | TGTGCCAGCAGGACAGACGGACCCTGTGGAAAACTGTTTTTT | CASRTDGPCGKLFF
TRBJ2-1 | TRBV27 | many | TRBD1 | TGTGCCAGTCGATTACAGGGGAGCTCCTACAATGAGCAGTTCTTC | CASRLQGSSYNEQFF
TRBJ2-1 | TRBV19 | few | NA | TGTGCCAGTGGGTTGACGGGAGCCTCCTACAATGAGCAGTTCTTC | CASGLTGASYNEQFF
TRBJ2-3 | TRBV20-1 | NA | NA | TGCAGTGCTAGAGATCCCTTATCCACAGATACGCAGTATTTT | CSARDPLSTDTQYF
TRBJ1-2 | TRBV6-2/TRBV6-3 | many | NA | TGTGCCAGCAGTCCGTACAGGGATGGCTACACCTTC | CASSPYRDGYTF
TRBJ2-7 | TRBV19 | NA | NA | TGTGCCAGTAGTATCGGCTACGAGCAGTACTTC | CASSIGYEQYF
TRBJ2-1 | TRBV18 | few | NA | TGTGCCAGCTCACCCGGGGCCCTAAACAATGAGCAGTTCTTC | CASSPGALNNEQFF
TRBJ2-2 | TRBV24-1 | few | NA | TGTGCCACCACGGGAGCCGGGGAGCTGTTTTTT | CATTGAGELFF
TRBJ1-3 | TRBV7-9 | NA | NA | TGTGCCAGCAGCCCACAGAGTCTCTTTGGAAACACCATATATTTT | CASSPQSLFGNTIYF